This T cell receptor beta chain appears in the sequencing data of a study of CD8 T cells in Susac syndrome. Findings and caveats of the study: A relatively small number of individuals underwent TCR sequencing and HLA analysis.

The CDR3 has 12 amino acids. From germline, CDR1 is SGDLS and CDR2 YYNGEE. V lost 0 bases and J lost 6, with 4 bases in between. RNA, at about 0.5 to 1 ug, was reverse transcribed with random hexamers. Amplification of the TCR beta CDR3 was carried out by immunoSEQ multiplex PCR, which spanned a total of 54 Vbeta and 13 Jbeta segments. TCRdb independently ran MiXCR on the immunoSEQ multiplex PCR reads; one entry per CDR3 protein. The table has tens of thousands of distinct CDR3 sequences, 85% to 95% seen once. To note about this clonotype: Antigen: not known.

The authors sequenced TCR beta from blood CD8+ and CD4+ T cells. TEMRA cells were enriched by FACS, and CD4+ and CD8+ T cells were negatively isolated. This clonotype was sampled from a human donor with multiple sclerosis. This rearrangement joins TRBV9 to TRBJ2-1; D is uncertain. Source material: CD8+ T cells from PBMCs. CDR3 protein: CASSVDFNEQFF. The DNA for the CDR3 is TGTGCCAGCAGCGTAGACTTCAATGAGCAGTTCTTC.